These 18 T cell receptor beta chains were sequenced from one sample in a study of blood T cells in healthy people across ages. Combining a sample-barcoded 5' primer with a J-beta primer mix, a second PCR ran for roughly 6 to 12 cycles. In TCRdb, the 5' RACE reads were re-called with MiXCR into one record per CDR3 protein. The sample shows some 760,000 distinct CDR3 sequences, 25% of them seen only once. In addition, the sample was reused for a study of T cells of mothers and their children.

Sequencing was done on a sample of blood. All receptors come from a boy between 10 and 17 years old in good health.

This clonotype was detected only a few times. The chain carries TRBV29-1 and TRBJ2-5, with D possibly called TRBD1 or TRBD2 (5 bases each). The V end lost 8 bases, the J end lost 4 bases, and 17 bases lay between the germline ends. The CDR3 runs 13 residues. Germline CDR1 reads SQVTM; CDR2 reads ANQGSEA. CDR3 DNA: TGCAGCACTCTGGGGGTGGGCGTAGAGACCCAGTACTTC. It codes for CSTLGVGVETQYF.

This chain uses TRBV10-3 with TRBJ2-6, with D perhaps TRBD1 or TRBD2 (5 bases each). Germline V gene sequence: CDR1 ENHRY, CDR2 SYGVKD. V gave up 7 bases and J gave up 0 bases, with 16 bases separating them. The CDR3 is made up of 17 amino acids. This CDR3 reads CAIMGETLFSGANVLTF. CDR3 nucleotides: TGTGCCATCATGGGGGAGACCCTATTCTCTGGGGCCAACGTCCTGACTTTC.

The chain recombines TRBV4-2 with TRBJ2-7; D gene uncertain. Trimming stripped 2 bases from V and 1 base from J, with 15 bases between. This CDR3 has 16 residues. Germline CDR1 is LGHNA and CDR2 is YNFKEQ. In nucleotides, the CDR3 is TGTGCCAGCAGCCAAACACTTCGCGCCTCATCCTACGAGCAGTACTTC. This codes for CASSQTLRASSYEQYF.

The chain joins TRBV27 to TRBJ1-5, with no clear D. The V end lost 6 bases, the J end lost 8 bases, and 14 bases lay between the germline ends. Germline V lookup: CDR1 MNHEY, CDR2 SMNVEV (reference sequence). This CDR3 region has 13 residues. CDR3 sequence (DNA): TGTGCCAGCAGCCCTTCCTCGGTGGAGCCCCAGCATTTT. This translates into CASSPSSVEPQHF.

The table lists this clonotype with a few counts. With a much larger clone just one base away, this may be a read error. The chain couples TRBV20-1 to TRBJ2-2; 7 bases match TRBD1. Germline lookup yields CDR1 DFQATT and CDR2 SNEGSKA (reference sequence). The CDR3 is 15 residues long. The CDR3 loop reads CSASDRVRNAGELFF. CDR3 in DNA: TGCAGTGCTAGCGACAGGGTACGGAACGCCGGGGAGCTGTTTTTT.

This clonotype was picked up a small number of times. CDR3 in DNA: TGTGCCAGCAGCCTCGGGACTAGGAACACCGGGGAGCTGTTTTTT. This translates into CASSLGTRNTGELFF. The V call is TRBV5-6, the J call TRBJ2-2; 8 bases map to TRBD2. This CDR3 is 15 amino acids long. Trimming removed 4 bases from V and 1 base from J; junction bases left unmatched: 3. Germline values: CDR1 SGHDT, CDR2 YYEEEE.

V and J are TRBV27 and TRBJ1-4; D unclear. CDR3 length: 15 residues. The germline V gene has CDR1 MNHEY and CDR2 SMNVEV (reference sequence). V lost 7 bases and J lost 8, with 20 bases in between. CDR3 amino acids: CASTRRGGEREKLFF. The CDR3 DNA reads TGTGCCAGCACCCGGCGGGGTGGGGAACGAGAAAAACTGTTTTTT.

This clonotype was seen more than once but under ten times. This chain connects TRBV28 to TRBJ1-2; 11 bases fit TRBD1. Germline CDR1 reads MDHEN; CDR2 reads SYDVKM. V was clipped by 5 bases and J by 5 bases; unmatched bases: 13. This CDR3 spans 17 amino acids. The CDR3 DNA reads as TGTGCCAGCAGTGATATGGGTTGGGGACAGGGGGTATATGGCTACACCTTC. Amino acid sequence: CASSDMGWGQGVYGYTF.

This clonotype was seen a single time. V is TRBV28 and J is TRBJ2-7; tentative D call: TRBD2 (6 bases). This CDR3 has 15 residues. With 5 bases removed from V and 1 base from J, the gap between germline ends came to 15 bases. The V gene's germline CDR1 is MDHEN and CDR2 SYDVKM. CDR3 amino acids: CASSPRYGGSYEQYF. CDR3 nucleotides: TGTGCCAGCAGTCCCAGGTACGGGGGATCCTACGAGCAGTACTTC.

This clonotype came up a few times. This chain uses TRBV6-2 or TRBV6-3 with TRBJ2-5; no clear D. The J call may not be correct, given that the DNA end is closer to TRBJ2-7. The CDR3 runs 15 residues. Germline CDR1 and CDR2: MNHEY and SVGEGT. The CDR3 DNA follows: TGTGCCAGCAGGCCCGGACGCTCCGTAGGATACGAGCAGTACTTC. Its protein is CASRPGRSVGYEQYF.

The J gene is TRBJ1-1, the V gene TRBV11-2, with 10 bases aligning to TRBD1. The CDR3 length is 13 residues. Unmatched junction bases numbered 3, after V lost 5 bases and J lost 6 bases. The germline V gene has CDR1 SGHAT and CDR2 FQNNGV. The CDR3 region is CASSHGTGAEAFF. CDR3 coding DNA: TGTGCCAGCAGCCACGGGACAGGGGCTGAAGCTTTCTTT. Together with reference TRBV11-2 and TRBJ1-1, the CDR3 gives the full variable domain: EAGVAQSPRYKIIEKRQSVAFWCNPISGHATLYWYQQILGQGPKLLIQFQNNGVVDDSQLPKDRFSAERLKGVDSTLKIQPAKLEDSAVYLCASSHGTGAEAFFGQGTRLTVV.

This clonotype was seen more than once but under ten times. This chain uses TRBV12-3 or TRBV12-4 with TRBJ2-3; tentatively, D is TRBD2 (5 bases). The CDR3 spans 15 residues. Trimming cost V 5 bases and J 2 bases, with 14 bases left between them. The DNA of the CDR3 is TGTGCCAGCAGTCCCCAAAAGCGGCACACAGATACGCAGTATTTT. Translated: CASSPQKRHTDTQYF.

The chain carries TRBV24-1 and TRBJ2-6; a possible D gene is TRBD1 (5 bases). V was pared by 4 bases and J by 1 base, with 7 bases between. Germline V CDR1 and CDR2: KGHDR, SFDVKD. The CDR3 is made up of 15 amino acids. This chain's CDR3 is CATSDDRSGANVLTF. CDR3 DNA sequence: TGTGCCACCAGTGACGACAGATCTGGGGCCAACGTCCTGACTTTC.

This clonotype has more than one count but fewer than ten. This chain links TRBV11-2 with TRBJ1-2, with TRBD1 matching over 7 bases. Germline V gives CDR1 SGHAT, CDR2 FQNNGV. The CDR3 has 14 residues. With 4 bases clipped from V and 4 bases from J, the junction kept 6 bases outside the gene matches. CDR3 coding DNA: TGTGCCAGCAGCTACCGGGACAGTACCTATGGCTACACCTTC. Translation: CASSYRDSTYGYTF.

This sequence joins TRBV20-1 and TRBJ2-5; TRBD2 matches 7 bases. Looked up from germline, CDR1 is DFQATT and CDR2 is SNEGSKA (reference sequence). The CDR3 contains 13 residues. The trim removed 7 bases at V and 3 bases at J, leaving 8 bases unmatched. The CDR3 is CSVFWGGEETQYF. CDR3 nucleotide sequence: TGCAGTGTTTTTTGGGGAGGGGAAGAGACCCAGTACTTC.

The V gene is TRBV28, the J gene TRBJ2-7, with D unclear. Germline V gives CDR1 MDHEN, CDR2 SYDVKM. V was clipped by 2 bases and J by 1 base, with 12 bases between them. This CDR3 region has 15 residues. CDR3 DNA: TGTGCCAGCAGTTTAGAGTCGTTAGCTTCCTACGAGCAGTACTTC. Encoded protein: CASSLESLASYEQYF.

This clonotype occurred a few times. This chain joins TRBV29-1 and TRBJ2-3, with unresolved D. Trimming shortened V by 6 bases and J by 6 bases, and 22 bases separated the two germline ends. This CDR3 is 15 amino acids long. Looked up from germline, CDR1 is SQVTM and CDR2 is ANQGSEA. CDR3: CSVAILDRRSDTQYF. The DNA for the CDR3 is TGCAGCGTCGCCATTCTGGACCGTCGATCTGATACGCAGTATTTT.

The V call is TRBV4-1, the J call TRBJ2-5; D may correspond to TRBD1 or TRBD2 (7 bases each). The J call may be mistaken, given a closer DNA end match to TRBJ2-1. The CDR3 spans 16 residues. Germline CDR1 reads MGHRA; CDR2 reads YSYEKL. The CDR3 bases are TGCGCCAGCAGCCATGAGCGGGACAGTCCTTACAATGAGCAGTTCTTC. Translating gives CASSHERDSPYNEQFF.